This entry lists 32 T cell receptor beta chains sequenced from one sample in a study of blood T cell repertoires in COVID-19. TCRdb's table, derived via immunoSEQ multiplex PCR, lists solely in-frame clones and lacks some. Here the sample spans roughly 220,000 clones, less than 90% being singletons. The sequenced sample was PBMCs or T cells enriched from blood (not recorded which). The receptors here all came from a woman in her 30s who had recovered from COVID-19.

The chain combines TRBV5-1 with TRBJ1-2, with a weak D call TRBD1 (6 bases). This CDR3 is 15 amino acids long. Germline V gene sequence: CDR1 SGHRS, CDR2 YFSETQ. The V gene lost 4 bases and the J gene lost 5 bases, with 18 bases spanning the gap. CDR3 sequence (DNA): TGCGCCAGCAGCGACCTGACAGGAAGCCTATATGGCTACACCTTC. This codes for CASSDLTGSLYGYTF.

The V call is TRBV5-6, the J call TRBJ1-1; 8 bases map to TRBD1. Trimming cost V 4 bases and J 1 base; bases outside gene matches: 6. Germline V lookup: CDR1 SGHDT, CDR2 YYEEEE. The CDR3 has 15 residues. The CDR3 protein is CASSLTGTGNTEAFF. The CDR3 DNA reads TGTGCCAGCAGCCTGACCGGGACAGGGAACACTGAAGCTTTCTTT.

V and J are TRBV12-3 or TRBV12-4 and TRBJ1-4; D may be TRBD1 (5 bases). The CDR3 totals 13 residues. V was shortened by 7 bases and J by 6 bases, with 12 bases between the two germline ends. In DNA, the CDR3 is TGTGCCAGCAATGGGGGACTGTATGAAAAACTGTTTTTT. It codes for CASNGGLYEKLFF.

This clone was recorded only once. The chain joins TRBV19 to TRBJ2-7; no clear D. CDR1 is LNHDA, CDR2 SQIVND, per germline (reference sequence). This CDR3 region has 14 residues. Trimming removed 5 bases from V and 5 bases from J, with 16 bases in between. The CDR3: CASSPSPTLHEQYF. In DNA, the CDR3 is TGTGCCAGTAGTCCCTCCCCGACTCTCCACGAGCAGTACTTC.

The chain employs TRBV5-4 and TRBJ1-2; possibly TRBD1 for D (6 bases). CDR1 SGHNT and CDR2 YYREEE come from the germline V gene (reference sequence). V lost 3 bases and J 0 bases, leaving 9 bases between the germline ends. CDR3 length: 14 amino acids. In DNA form, the CDR3 reads TGTGCCAGCAGCTCCCGGACAGCTAACTATGGCTACACCTTC. It codes for CASSSRTANYGYTF.

The chain is built from TRBV27 and TRBJ1-4; D gene unclear. Trimming took off 6 bases at V and 1 base at J, with 12 bases between the two ends. The CDR3 covers 15 residues. Germline V gene lookup returns CDR1 MNHEY and CDR2 SMNVEV (reference sequence). The CDR3 sequence is CASSQLGRTNEKLFF. The CDR3 DNA sequence: TGTGCCAGCAGCCAATTAGGGAGAACTAATGAAAAACTGTTTTTT.

Notes on this clone: Other DNA variants within this sample encode the same CDR3. The J gene is TRBJ1-2, the V gene TRBV5-4; D perhaps matches TRBD1 (5 bases). CDR3 size: 14 residues. CDR1 is SGHNT and CDR2 is YYREEE in the germline V gene (reference sequence). Trimming stripped 0 bases from V and 4 bases from J, with 10 bases between. The CDR3 loop reads CASSLGAGGYGYTF. The CDR3 nucleotides read TGTGCCAGCAGCTTGGGTGCGGGGGGCTATGGCTACACCTTC.

The V and J genes are TRBV14 and TRBJ1-1; no definite D call. This CDR3 spans 14 amino acids. V shed 4 bases and J shed 0 bases, with 9 bases lying between them. CDR1 and CDR2 from the germline V gene are SGHDN and FVKESK. The CDR3 spells CASSPYVMNTEAFF. The CDR3 DNA reads as TGTGCCAGCAGCCCGTATGTTATGAACACTGAAGCTTTCTTT.

V gene TRBV9 combines with J gene TRBJ2-3; 9 positions agree with TRBD2. There are 15 residues in the CDR3. Trimming at V came to 2 bases and at J to 3 bases, leaving 4 bases not matched to a gene. Germline-derived CDR1 and CDR2 are SGDLS and YYNGEE. The CDR3 DNA reads as TGTGCCAGCAGCGTTGGGCTAGCGGGGACAGATACGCAGTATTTT. Its translation: CASSVGLAGTDTQYF. Complete variable domain (other parts from reference TRBV9 and TRBJ2-3): DSGVTQTPKHLITATGQRVTLRCSPRSGDLSVYWYQQSLDQGLQFLIQYYNGEERAKGNILERFSAQQFPDLHSELNLSSLELGDSALYFCASSVGLAGTDTQYFGPGTRLTVL.

This chain uses TRBV9 with TRBJ2-2, with unresolved D. Germline CDR1 is SGDLS and CDR2 is YYNGEE. This CDR3 comprises 16 residues. V lost 0 bases and J lost 2, with 11 bases in between. The DNA for the CDR3 is TGTGCCAGCAGCGTAGGGGTAGCTCTAAACACCGGGGAGCTGTTTTTT. Amino acid sequence: CASSVGVALNTGELFF.

With regard to this clone: The same CDR3 also results from other DNA sequences found in this sample. The CDR3 region has the DNA TGTGCCAGCAGTGAAACCCAGGGTAGCAATTCACCCCTCCACTTT. Translation: CASSETQGSNSPLHF. V and J are TRBV6-1 and TRBJ1-6; possibly TRBD1 for D (5 bases). Trimming left V 2 bases short and J 7 bases short, with 12 bases between. The CDR3 is 15 residues long. Germline CDR1 is MNHNS and CDR2 is SASEGT.

The V call is TRBV6-1, the J call TRBJ1-2, with TRBD1 as a possible D gene (6 bases). This CDR3 comprises 14 residues. Trimming cost V 2 bases and J 1 base, with 8 bases left between them. Germline loops: CDR1 MNHNS, CDR2 SASEGT. The DNA of the CDR3 is TGTGCCAGCAGTGAAACAGGGAGTAACTATGGCTACACCTTC. It encodes CASSETGSNYGYTF.

In DNA, the CDR3 is TGTGCCAGCAGTTCGGGGGACGGAGATAGCAATCAGCCCCAGCATTTT. This gives the protein CASSSGDGDSNQPQHF. The rearrangement joins TRBV6-6 to TRBJ1-5; TRBD1 is a possible D gene (5 bases). Trimming took off 4 bases at V and 0 bases at J, with 13 bases between the two ends. The germline V gene has CDR1 MNHNY and CDR2 SVGAGI (reference sequence). This CDR3 is built from 16 residues.

This chain joins TRBV9 and TRBJ1-2; no reliable D call. Germline CDR1 SGDLS, CDR2 YYNGEE. The germline V and J ends were trimmed by 0 bases and 4 bases, with 7 bases remaining between them. There are 13 residues in the CDR3. The CDR3 spells CASSVATSYGYTF. The DNA of the CDR3 is TGTGCCAGCAGCGTAGCCACTTCCTATGGCTACACCTTC.

The chain employs TRBV29-1 and TRBJ2-7, with D perhaps matching TRBD2 (6 bases). Germline loops: CDR1 SQVTM, CDR2 ANQGSEA. The CDR3 is 13 amino acids. The V and J ends lost 6 bases and 4 bases respectively, with 16 bases between them. CDR3 residues: CSVLGVGGYEQYF. In DNA, the CDR3 is TGCAGCGTGCTTGGCGTCGGGGGATACGAGCAGTACTTC.

The genes are TRBV9 and TRBJ2-1, with D hard to call. Germline V CDR1 and CDR2: SGDLS, YYNGEE. V was clipped by 6 bases and J by 4 bases, with 17 bases between them. The CDR3 runs 15 residues. Here the CDR3 reads CASIIWATAYNEQFF. The DNA of the CDR3 is TGTGCCAGCATAATCTGGGCCACCGCGTACAATGAGCAGTTCTTC. Variable domain in full (rest from reference TRBV9 and TRBJ2-1): DSGVTQTPKHLITATGQRVTLRCSPRSGDLSVYWYQQSLDQGLQFLIQYYNGEERAKGNILERFSAQQFPDLHSELNLSSLELGDSALYFCASIIWATAYNEQFFGPGTRLTVL.

The CDR3: CASSGVTGLQTQYF. The CDR3 DNA sequence: TGTGCCAGCAGCGGAGTGACAGGGTTGCAGACCCAGTACTTC. The rearrangement joins TRBV11-2 to TRBJ2-5; 7 nucleotides agree with TRBD1. The germline gives CDR1 SGHAT, CDR2 FQNNGV. The CDR3 loop spans 14 amino acids. V lost 5 bases to trimming and J lost 6 bases; unmatched junction nucleotides: 9.

The CDR3: CASSQSGTSSEQFF. CDR3 coding DNA: TGTGCCAGCAGCCAATCCGGGACTAGTAGTGAGCAGTTCTTC. J is TRBJ2-1 and V is TRBV4-2, with 8 bases identical to TRBD2. V dropped 2 bases and J dropped 9; count of bases not matched to a gene: 6. CDR3 length: 14 residues. Germline CDR1 is LGHNA and CDR2 is YNFKEQ.

This chain links TRBV19 with TRBJ2-6, with no clear D. Germline CDR1 LNHDA, CDR2 SQIVND (reference sequence). The CDR3 has 15 amino acids. V lost 3 bases, J lost 0 bases, and 6 bases lay in between. The CDR3 coding sequence is TGTGCCAGTAGTATTCCCATCTCTGGGGCCAACGTCCTGACTTTC. It translates to CASSIPISGANVLTF.

This chain links TRBV6-4 with TRBJ2-2; 8 nucleotides match TRBD1. V lost 6 bases, J lost 0 bases, and 3 bases stayed unmatched. The CDR3 runs 15 residues. The V gene's germline CDR1 is MRHNA and CDR2 SNTAGT. CDR3 protein: CASSAGQANTGELFF. CDR3 DNA: TGTGCCAGCAGCGCGGGACAGGCGAACACCGGGGAGCTGTTTTTT.

The chain couples TRBV5-6 to TRBJ1-6, with 7 positions matching TRBD1. The J segment lost 7 bases and the V segment lost 0 bases, leaving 4 bases of the junction unmatched. The CDR3 contains 15 residues. The germline V gene has CDR1 SGHDT and CDR2 YYEEEE. The CDR3 region is CASSLGDSRNSPLHF. CDR3 bases: TGTGCCAGCAGCTTGGGGGACAGTAGAAATTCACCCCTCCACTTT. The full variable domain, rest sourced from reference TRBV5-6 and TRBJ1-6, is DAGVTQSPTHLIKTRGQQVTLRCSPKSGHDTVSWYQQALGQGPQFIFQYYEEEERQRGNFPDRFSGHQFPNYSSELNVNALLLGDSALYLCASSLGDSRNSPLHFGNGTRLTVT.

V gene TRBV15 combines with J gene TRBJ2-2; the match to TRBD2 covers 8 bases. The CDR3 contains 16 residues. The germline CDR1 and CDR2 sequences are LNHNV and YYDKDF (reference sequence). Unmatched junction bases numbered 5, after V lost 1 base and J lost 4 bases. The DNA of the CDR3 is TGTGCCACCAGCAGAGGTGCGGGGGGTTTCACCGGGGAGCTGTTTTTT. It encodes CATSRGAGGFTGELFF.

The chain joins TRBV7-9 to TRBJ2-1, with a tentative D call TRBD2 (5 bases). Germline CDR1 is SEHNR and CDR2 is FQNEAQ (reference sequence). V gave up 8 bases and J gave up 4 bases, with 18 bases separating them. The CDR3 has 15 residues. CDR3 protein: CASLLASEKYNEQFF. The CDR3 bases are TGTGCCAGCTTGTTAGCGAGCGAAAAGTACAATGAGCAGTTCTTC.

The V call is TRBV28, the J call TRBJ2-5; TRBD2 matches at 9 bases. The germline V gene has CDR1 MDHEN and CDR2 SYDVKM. The CDR3 sequence is 15 residues long. Germline trimming cut 8 bases from V and 4 bases from J; bases unmatched to any gene: 11. For the CDR3, the DNA is TGTGCCAGCTGGGAAGCGGGGGGCGAGGGAGAGACCCAGTACTTC. Translation: CASWEAGGEGETQYF. Combining the CDR3 with reference TRBV28 and TRBJ2-5 gives the whole variable domain DVKVTQSSRYLVKRTGEKVFLECVQDMDHENMFWYRQDPGLGLRLIYFSYDVKMKEKGDIPEGYSVSREKKERFSLILESASTNQTSMYLCASWEAGGEGETQYFGPGTRLLVL.

The CDR3 region is CASTPDRGSTEAFF. CDR3 DNA sequence: TGTGCCAGTACCCCCGACAGGGGGAGCACTGAAGCTTTCTTT. J is TRBJ1-1 and V is TRBV19; TRBD1 matches at 9 bases. CDR3 length: 14 amino acids. Germline assignment: CDR1 LNHDA and CDR2 SQIVND (reference sequence). With V trimmed by 7 bases and J by 4 bases, 7 bases remained unmatched.

In its sample, this clone was seen once. The chain's CDR3 is CASSYSGGGDQPQHF. Written as DNA, the CDR3 is TGTGCCAGCAGTTACTCGGGAGGGGGGGATCAGCCCCAGCATTTT. The V and J genes are TRBV6-5 and TRBJ1-5, with D possibly TRBD1 on 6 matching bases. CDR1 is MNHEY, CDR2 SVGAGI, per germline. Trimming removed 0 bases from V and 5 bases from J, with 11 bases in between. The CDR3 covers 15 residues.

The CDR3 reads CASSQDSGRWSGNTIYF. In DNA form, the CDR3 reads TGCGCCAGCAGCCAAGATAGCGGCCGCTGGTCTGGAAACACCATATATTTT. The chain uses TRBV4-3 and TRBJ1-3, with no clear D. Trimming shortened V by 0 bases and J by 1 base, and 13 bases separated the two germline ends. In germline, CDR1 is LGHNA, CDR2 YSLEER. The CDR3 contains 17 residues.

The chain couples TRBV5-5 to TRBJ2-3; D may be TRBD1 (6 bases). The CDR3 loop spans 15 amino acids. Between the trimmed V and J ends, which lost 4 bases and 0 bases, there was a span of 12 bases. Germline CDR1 is SGHKS and CDR2 is YYEKEE (reference sequence). Here the CDR3 reads CASSTGTPSTDTQYF. The CDR3 nucleotides read TGTGCCAGCAGCACCGGGACACCTAGCACAGATACGCAGTATTTT.

This clone was found a few times. The V call is TRBV11-2, the J call TRBJ1-1, with TRBD1 as a possible D gene (6 bases). Germline CDR1 and CDR2: SGHAT and FQNNGV. The V and J ends lost 9 bases and 0 bases respectively, with 11 bases between them. The CDR3 is 13 amino acids. CDR3 loop: CASRTAMNTEAFF. The CDR3 coding sequence is TGTGCCAGTAGGACAGCAATGAACACTGAAGCTTTCTTT.

The V and J genes are TRBV29-1 and TRBJ1-2; TRBD1 matches at 10 bases. This CDR3 comprises 14 residues. V gave up 0 bases and J gave up 5 bases; unmatched junction bases: 3. Germline CDR1 and CDR2: SQVTM and ANQGSEA. As DNA, the CDR3 is TGCAGCGTTGAAGACGACAGGGGGCTGTATGGCTACACCTTC. This translates into CSVEDDRGLYGYTF.

This clone was seen just once. The chain couples TRBV27 to TRBJ1-1; 7 bases align to TRBD1. The V gene end was trimmed by 1 base and the J gene end by 5 bases; junction bases not matched to a gene: 7. The germline CDR1 and CDR2 sequences are MNHEY and SMNVEV (reference sequence). The CDR3 has 15 amino acids. The CDR3 region has the DNA TGTGCCAGCAGTTTATGGACAGGAGGAGGTACTGAAGCTTTCTTT. Translated, it gives CASSLWTGGGTEAFF.

The J gene is TRBJ1-5, the V gene TRBV6-4; no definite D call. The CDR3 totals 13 residues. V was shortened by 4 bases and J by 5 bases, with 9 bases between the two germline ends. CDR1 and CDR2 (germline): MRHNA, SNTAGT. CDR3 coding DNA: TGTGCCAGCAGTGCGGGGTTGGATCAGCCCCAGCATTTT. It codes for CASSAGLDQPQHF.